This T cell receptor beta chain is drawn from a study of graft-versus-host responses after intestinal transplantation. About this clone: Its cognate antigen is unknown.

Per germline, CDR1 LNHDA and CDR2 SQIVND (reference sequence). The CDR3 runs 14 residues. Trimming cost V 3 bases and J 1 base; bases outside gene matches: 1. TCRdb's table, derived via immunoSEQ multiplex PCR, lists solely in-frame clones and lacks some. This sample has around 76,000 clones; approximately 94% occur once, and the top ten carry around 0.56%. V usage is TRBV19 and J usage is TRBJ1-1; 8 nucleotides line up with TRBD1. Here the sequenced sample was unstimulated CD8+ T cells sorted from spleen or lymph node cells, taken before intestinal transplant. The TCR sequence derives from a human donor who received an intestinal transplant. Written as DNA, the CDR3 is TGTGCCAGTAGTATCGGACAGGGGAACACTGAAGCTTTCTTT. The encoded protein is CASSIGQGNTEAFF. Full variable domain (outside the CDR3, taken from reference TRBV19 and TRBJ1-1): DGGITQSPKYLFRKEGQNVTLSCEQNLNHDAMYWYRQDPGQGLRLIYYSQIVNDFQKGDIAEGYSVSREKKESFPLTVTSAQKNPTAFYLCASSIGQGNTEAFFGQGTRLTVV.